These T cell receptor beta chains were read from a single sample in a study of beta chain features in type 1 diabetes. Here immunoSEQ multiplex PCR was the method, and the copy in TCRdb shows in-frame clones only, minus some. The sample carries 450,000 to 550,000 clones, approximately 31% recorded once. The sample comprised naive CD4+ T cells from blood. Receptors were obtained from a man aged 18 to 35 in good health. Each CDR3 is given with its conserved first and last residue. A D gene is named only where the DNA matches it firmly. Size is stated for part of the rows, as once, few or many counts, or as a class when the clone is expanded.

>TRBV2|.|TRBJ2-3|.
TGTGCCAGCAGTACCCTTCCAACGGGGCGAATCACAGATACGCAGTATTTT
CASSTLPTGRITDTQYF
>TRBV30|.|TRBJ2-7|.
TGTGCCTGGAGTCTGGAGAGCTACGAGCAGTACTTC
CAWSLESYEQYF
>TRBV7-6|few|TRBJ2-2|.
TGTGCCAGCAGCTTAGGCCCGCGAGGGGAGCTGTTTTTT
CASSLGPRGELFF
>TRBV19|few|TRBJ2-1|.
TGTGCCAGTAGGCGCGACTACAATGAGCAGTTCTTC
CASRRDYNEQFF
>TRBV25-1|.|TRBJ2-6|.
TGTGCCAGCAGCGTCTCCAGGGCTGGGGCCAACGTCCTGACTTTC
CASSVSRAGANVLTF
>TRBV15|few|TRBJ2-1|.
TGTGCCACCAGCAGAGATCCTACTTACTCCTACAATGAGCAGTTCTTC
CATSRDPTYSYNEQFF
>TRBV5-1|.|TRBJ2-1|.
TGCGCCAGCAGCTTCGGGGGCTACAATGAGCAGTTCTTC
CASSFGGYNEQFF
>TRBV29-1|.|TRBJ1-2|.
TGCAGCGTCGGGGGCTGGAGTAACTATGGCTACACCTTC
CSVGGWSNYGYTF
>TRBV6-4|.|TRBJ2-2|.
TGTGCCAGCAGCCTCACAGGGGAGGTCGGGGAGCTGTTTTTT
CASSLTGEVGELFF
>TRBV7-6|few|TRBJ2-1|.
TGTGCCAGCAGCTTAGACATCTCCTACAATGAGCAGTTCTTC
CASSLDISYNEQFF
>TRBV9|.|TRBJ2-1|TRBD2
TGTGCCAGCAGCGAGACTAGCGGAATTTACAATGAGCAGTTCTTC
CASSETSGIYNEQFF
>TRBV2|few|TRBJ2-2|.
TGTGCCAGTAACAGCGAGAACACCGGGGAGCTGTTTTTT
CASNSENTGELFF
>TRBV7-2|.|TRBJ1-2|.
TGTGCCATATCTGGGCAGGATCTCTATGGCTACACCTTC
CAISGQDLYGYTF
>TRBV30|.|TRBJ1-5|.
TGTGCCTGGAGTCTCGGGCACGGCAATCAGCCCCAGCATTTT
CAWSLGHGNQPQHF
>TRBV4-3|.|TRBJ1-5|.
TGCGCCAGCAGCCAAGATGGAGGGAGCAATCAGCCCCAGCATTTT
CASSQDGGSNQPQHF
>TRBV30|once|TRBJ1-1|TRBD1
TGTGCTGTCGGACAGGGGCGGGCTGAAGCTTTCTTT
CAVGQGRAEAFF
>TRBV13|few|TRBJ1-2|.
TGTGCCAGCAGCCCATGGACGCTAGGCTACACCTTC
CASSPWTLGYTF
>TRBV6-5|.|TRBJ2-7|.
TGTGCCAGCAGTCGCGACACTGACCACGAGCAGTACTTC
CASSRDTDHEQYF
>TRBV6-5|.|TRBJ1-2|.
TGTGCCAGCAGGCCCGGCGAGGCGAACTATGGCTACACCTTC
CASRPGEANYGYTF
>TRBV7-9|.|TRBJ1-2|.
TGTGCCAGCAGCTTGCCCAACAGCGGGTATGGCTACACCTTC
CASSLPNSGYGYTF
>TRBV4-2|few|TRBJ2-4|.
TGTGCCAGCAGCCAACCCCAAGCCAAAAACATTCAGTACTTC
CASSQPQAKNIQYF
>TRBV19|.|TRBJ2-4|.
TGTGCCAGTAGTATGGACAGCCTTTTGAGCATTCAGTACTTC
CASSMDSLLSIQYF
>TRBV10-3|.|TRBJ2-1|.
TGTGCCATCAGTCCGACGGAGTACAATGAGCAGTTCTTC
CAISPTEYNEQFF
>TRBV29-1|.|TRBJ1-2|.
TGCAGCGTTGCCCCCCTCGTGACCAACTATGGCTACACCTTC
CSVAPLVTNYGYTF
>TRBV7-9|.|TRBJ1-3|.
TGTGCCAGCAGCCCTACGGGCCTTGGAAACACCATATATTTT
CASSPTGLGNTIYF
>TRBV11-2|few|TRBJ2-1|.
TGTGCCAGCAGCTTAGATTTCTCGGCCAATGAGCAGTTCTTC
CASSLDFSANEQFF
>TRBV14|.|TRBJ2-7|.
TGTGCCAGCAGCCGATCTGGTGGTAGGGTAAGCTCCTACGAGCAGTACTTC
CASSRSGGRVSSYEQYF
>TRBV7-2|.|TRBJ2-7|.
TGTGCCAGCAGCTTAGATGCAGGGCTTTGGGAGCAGTACTTC
CASSLDAGLWEQYF
>TRBV30|.|TRBJ1-1|.
TGTGCCTGGAGTGTTCAGATGAACACTGAAGCTTTCTTT
CAWSVQMNTEAFF